These T cell receptor beta chains were read from a single sample in a study of response to subunit inactivated influenza vaccine. TCRdb recomputed calls from the RT-PCR reads with MiXCR, one row per CDR3 protein. The table includes under 800,000 distinct CDR3 sequences, around 14% detected once. Sample: PBMCs from blood, taken 14 days before vaccination. These receptors were obtained from a man aged 45-60 years who received an inactivated influenza vaccine. Each CDR3 is given with its conserved first and last residue. A D gene is named only where the DNA matches it firmly. The size of a clone is reported for some rows only, either as once, few or many, or as a class for expanded clones.

V gene: TRBV20-1
clone size: few
D gene: TRBD1
J gene: TRBJ2-2
CDR3 protein: CSATPGQGIGELFF
CDR3 DNA: TGCAGTGCTACTCCAGGACAGGGGATCGGGGAGCTGTTTTTT

V gene: TRBV7-9
clone size: NA
D gene: TRBD2
J gene: TRBJ2-5
CDR3 protein: CASSPGLVYETQYF
CDR3 DNA: TGTGCCAGCAGCCCCGGACTAGTCTATGAGACCCAGTACTTC

V gene: TRBV9
clone size: NA
D gene: TRBD2
J gene: TRBJ2-1
CDR3 protein: CASSPWGGSYNEQFF
CDR3 DNA: TGTGCCAGCAGCCCATGGGGCGGGAGCTACAATGAGCAGTTCTTC

V gene: TRBV7-3
clone size: NA
D gene: NA
J gene: TRBJ2-5
CDR3 protein: CASSPFHGRETQYF
CDR3 DNA: TGTGCCAGCAGCCCGTTTCATGGGCGGGAGACCCAGTACTTC

V gene: TRBV5-1
clone size: few
D gene: NA
J gene: TRBJ1-2
CDR3 protein: CASSLLDGNYGYTF
CDR3 DNA: TGCGCCAGCAGCTTACTGGACGGAAACTATGGCTACACCTTC

V gene: TRBV7-9
clone size: many
D gene: NA
J gene: TRBJ1-4
CDR3 protein: CASSPTSTNEKLFF
CDR3 DNA: TGTGCCAGCAGCCCTACATCAACTAATGAAAAACTGTTTTTT

V gene: TRBV5-1
clone size: few
D gene: NA
J gene: TRBJ2-2
CDR3 protein: CASSLALRSTGELFF
CDR3 DNA: TGCGCCAGCAGCTTGGCGCTAAGATCCACCGGGGAGCTGTTTTTT

V gene: TRBV30
clone size: NA
D gene: NA
J gene: TRBJ2-1
CDR3 protein: CAWSVSGRGQFF
CDR3 DNA: TGTGCCTGGAGTGTAAGTGGCCGGGGGCAGTTCTTC

V gene: TRBV6-2/TRBV6-3
clone size: few
D gene: NA
J gene: TRBJ2-7
CDR3 protein: CASSYASSYEQYF
CDR3 DNA: TGTGCCAGCAGTTACGCGAGCTCCTACGAGCAGTACTTC

V gene: TRBV3-1
clone size: NA
D gene: TRBD2
J gene: TRBJ2-1
CDR3 protein: CASSQGLRSYNEQFF
CDR3 DNA: TGTGCCAGCAGCCAGGGACTACGCTCCTACAATGAGCAGTTCTTC

V gene: TRBV5-1
clone size: many
D gene: NA
J gene: TRBJ2-5
CDR3 protein: CASSVGQGEGETQYF
CDR3 DNA: TGCGCCAGCAGTGTCGGGCAGGGAGAAGGAGAGACCCAGTACTTC

V gene: TRBV20-1
clone size: many
D gene: TRBD2
J gene: TRBJ2-4
CDR3 protein: CSATRLAGDEMGIQYF
CDR3 DNA: TGCAGTGCTACCCGATTAGCGGGAGACGAGATGGGCATTCAGTACTTC

V gene: TRBV7-8
clone size: NA
D gene: NA
J gene: TRBJ2-7
CDR3 protein: CASSLLPSADYEQYF
CDR3 DNA: TGTGCCAGCAGCTTATTGCCTAGCGCGGATTACGAGCAGTACTTC

V gene: TRBV10-3
clone size: NA
D gene: NA
J gene: TRBJ2-4
CDR3 protein: CAISESFLLSTKNIQYF
CDR3 DNA: TGTGCCATCAGTGAGTCGTTTCTGCTCAGTACCAAAAACATTCAGTACTTC

V gene: TRBV25-1
clone size: NA
D gene: TRBD1
J gene: TRBJ2-1
CDR3 protein: CASSEYETGSYNEQFF
CDR3 DNA: TGTGCCAGCAGTGAATATGAGACAGGGTCCTACAATGAGCAGTTCTTC

V gene: TRBV10-3
clone size: few
D gene: TRBD1
J gene: TRBJ2-2
CDR3 protein: CAIRGQGLIGNTGELFF
CDR3 DNA: TGTGCCATCCGGGGACAGGGTTTGATTGGGAACACCGGGGAGCTGTTTTTT

V gene: TRBV7-3
clone size: NA
D gene: TRBD1
J gene: TRBJ2-1
CDR3 protein: CASSSTGTAYNEQFF
CDR3 DNA: TGTGCCAGCAGCTCAACCGGGACAGCATACAATGAGCAGTTCTTC

V gene: TRBV4-2
clone size: NA
D gene: TRBD2
J gene: TRBJ2-7
CDR3 protein: CASSHLGTRGSYEQYF
CDR3 DNA: TGTGCCAGCAGCCATCTCGGGACTAGGGGTTCCTACGAGCAGTACTTC

V gene: TRBV2
clone size: NA
D gene: NA
J gene: TRBJ1-6
CDR3 protein: CASSEQGAGNSPLHF
CDR3 DNA: TGTGCCAGCAGTGAACAGGGAGCAGGAAATTCACCCCTCCACTTT

V gene: TRBV20-1
clone size: NA
D gene: NA
J gene: TRBJ1-1
CDR3 protein: CSAPNEGAEAFF
CDR3 DNA: TGCAGTGCCCCAAACGAGGGAGCCGAAGCTTTCTTT

V gene: TRBV5-1
clone size: few
D gene: TRBD2
J gene: TRBJ2-5
CDR3 protein: CASSLDLAGGRQETQYF
CDR3 DNA: TGCGCCAGCAGCTTGGACCTAGCGGGGGGGCGCCAAGAGACCCAGTACTTC

V gene: TRBV14
clone size: NA
D gene: NA
J gene: TRBJ2-1
CDR3 protein: CASSQSRLLNREQFF
CDR3 DNA: TGTGCCAGCAGCCAAAGCAGACTGCTCAACCGTGAGCAGTTCTTC